Listed below are T cell receptor beta chains from one sample, sequenced in a study of memory CD4+ T cells and cytomegalovirus serostatus. Only in-frame clones appear in the TCRdb table, and some are missing; sequencing was by immunoSEQ multiplex PCR. This sample has more than 45,000 clones, with around 76% found just once. Sample: memory CD4+ T cells from blood. The receptors were sampled from an adult in good health and CMV-seropositive. The CDR3 runs from the conserved cysteine through the conserved F or W. A D gene is named only where the DNA matches it firmly. Size values are once, few and many counts, or a class for expanded clones, and some rows have none.

TRBV4-2	.	.	TRBJ1-5	CASSAVSNQPQHF	TGTGCCAGCAGCGCCGTTAGCAATCAGCCCCAGCATTTT
TRBV9	.	.	TRBJ2-7	CASSVATSLNDEQYF	TGTGCCAGCAGCGTAGCTACTTCCCTGAATGACGAGCAGTACTTC
TRBV6-5	.	few	TRBJ1-1	CASSYSPPGATEAFF	TGTGCCAGCAGTTACTCACCGCCAGGCGCCACTGAAGCTTTCTTT
TRBV11-3	TRBD2	.	TRBJ2-2	CASSQAGGLTGELFF	TGTGCCAGCAGCCAAGCGGGGGGCCTAACCGGGGAGCTGTTTTTT
TRBV18	.	.	TRBJ1-3	CASSPLDRKSGNTIYF	TGTGCCAGCTCACCATTGGACAGAAAGTCTGGAAACACCATATATTTT
TRBV28	.	few	TRBJ1-1	CASSLFGTEAFF	TGTGCCAGCAGTTTATTTGGGACTGAAGCTTTCTTT
TRBV7-6	.	.	TRBJ2-3	CASSYQADTQYF	TGTGCCAGCAGCTACCAGGCAGATACGCAGTATTTT
TRBV10-3	.	.	TRBJ1-2	CAISRDTGGYTF	TGTGCCATCAGTAGGGACACCGGGGGCTACACCTTC
TRBV6-5	.	.	TRBJ1-1	CASSYGEAGFEAFF	TGTGCCAGCAGTTATGGGGAGGCAGGGTTTGAAGCTTTCTTT
TRBV9	.	few	TRBJ2-2	CASSGGWDPNTGELFF	TGTGCCAGCAGCGGTGGGTGGGACCCGAACACCGGGGAGCTGTTTTTT
TRBV9	TRBD1	.	TRBJ2-7	CASSYQTGGWGEQYF	TGTGCCAGCAGCTACCAAACAGGGGGCTGGGGTGAGCAGTACTTC
TRBV18	.	.	TRBJ2-1	CASSPFGNEQFF	TGTGCCAGCTCACCATTTGGGAATGAGCAGTTCTTC
TRBV5-1	.	few	TRBJ2-1	CASSLEFLTEQFF	TGCGCCAGCAGCTTGGAGTTTCTAACTGAGCAGTTCTTC
TRBV7-8	.	few	TRBJ1-6	CASRSTGQDNSPLHF	TGTGCCAGCCGTTCCACAGGCCAGGATAATTCACCCCTCCACTTT
TRBV11-3	TRBD1	few	TRBJ2-2	CASSSGTANTGELFF	TGTGCCAGCAGCTCCGGGACAGCGAACACCGGGGAGCTGTTTTTT
TRBV5-1	TRBD1	once	TRBJ2-5	CASSLLRTGGLGETQYF	TGCGCCAGCAGCTTGCTCCGGACAGGGGGCTTGGGGGAGACCCAGTACTTC
TRBV7-2	.	.	TRBJ1-2	CASSLGRNGGYTF	TGTGCCAGCAGCTTAGGGAGGAACGGTGGCTACACCTTC
TRBV7-2	.	.	TRBJ1-5	CASSLGGGNQPQHF	TGTGCCAGCAGCTTAGGGGGGGGGAATCAGCCCCAGCATTTT
TRBV10-3	.	few	TRBJ1-1	CAIWGGNTEAFF	TGTGCCATCTGGGGGGGAAACACTGAAGCTTTCTTT
TRBV29-1	.	.	TRBJ2-7	CSVGEPGRGYEQYF	TGCAGCGTGGGAGAACCTGGACGGGGCTACGAGCAGTACTTC
TRBV4-1	.	.	TRBJ1-5	CASSQDPNSNQPQHF	TGCGCCAGCAGCCAAGATCCGAATAGCAATCAGCCCCAGCATTTT
TRBV7-9	.	.	TRBJ1-3	CAARGDSGNTIYF	TGTGCCGCCCGGGGAGACTCTGGAAACACCATATATTTT
TRBV25-1	TRBD1	.	TRBJ2-3	CASSESDRYSTDTQYF	TGTGCCAGCAGTGAATCGGACAGGTATAGCACAGATACGCAGTATTTT
TRBV4-2	.	.	TRBJ1-6	CASSLGGDSPLHF	TGTGCCAGCAGCCTGGGGGGGGATTCACCCCTCCACTTT
TRBV14	TRBD2	.	TRBJ2-1	CASRPSGGAYNEQFF	TGTGCCAGCAGACCGAGCGGGGGGGCCTACAATGAGCAGTTCTTC
TRBV19	TRBD2	.	TRBJ2-7	CASSETAGSSYEQYF	TGTGCCAGTAGTGAAACAGCGGGGTCCTCCTACGAGCAGTACTTC
TRBV4-3	TRBD1	.	TRBJ1-2	CASSLGQGVGYTF	TGCGCCAGCAGCTTAGGACAGGGGGTTGGCTACACCTTC
TRBV2	.	few	TRBJ1-4	CASKGETGSNEKLFF	TGTGCCAGCAAGGGGGAGACAGGTTCCAATGAAAAACTGTTTTTT
TRBV5-1	TRBD2	once	TRBJ2-3	CASSLGPIAGGLADTQYF	TGCGCCAGCAGCTTGGGGCCGATAGCGGGGGGTTTAGCAGATACGCAGTATTTT
TRBV19	.	.	TRBJ1-5	CASSPHRGGNQPQHF	TGTGCCAGTAGCCCCCATCGGGGGGGCAATCAGCCCCAGCATTTT
TRBV11-3	TRBD2	.	TRBJ2-1	CASSRGLAFGNEQFF	TGTGCCAGCAGCCGGGGACTAGCGTTCGGCAATGAGCAGTTCTTC
TRBV7-3	.	.	TRBJ1-6	CASSLVGTGNSPLHF	TGTGCCAGCAGCTTAGTGGGGACGGGTAATTCACCCCTCCACTTT
TRBV7-2	TRBD2	.	TRBJ2-3	CASSFGGATDTQYF	TGTGCCAGCAGCTTCGGGGGGGCGACAGATACGCAGTATTTT
TRBV4-1	TRBD1	.	TRBJ2-7	CASSRDPGQGYEQYF	TGCGCCAGCAGCCGAGACCCGGGACAGGGCTACGAGCAGTACTTC
TRBV6-4	.	.	TRBJ1-2	CASSDPGAGDGYTF	TGTGCCAGCAGTGACCCCGGGGCAGGGGACGGCTACACCTTC